This T cell receptor beta chain was observed in a study of blood T cell repertoires in COVID-19. Background on the study: Donors in the United States, Italy and Spain gave samples during acute or convalescent COVID-19. T cells, B-cell-depleted T cells, or PBMCs provided the cDNA or gDNA that served as material.

Unmatched junction bases numbered 12, after V lost 5 bases and J lost 4 bases. From germline, CDR1 is SGDLS and CDR2 YYNGEE. The CDR3 spans 16 residues. Authors' processing steps: How many nucleated cells were present was estimated from reference gene primer amplification. Data came from immunoSEQ multiplex PCR; TCRdb stores just in-frame clones and leaves some out. V, J and clone size reflect that table, while D and trimming were determined from the DNA. This sample has around 140,000 clones, with 86% found just once. Sequencing was done on a sample of peripheral blood. This clonotype was sampled from a woman in her sixties with acute or convalescent COVID-19. The chain links TRBV9 to TRBJ1-1, with TRBD1 identical over 9 bases. In DNA form, the CDR3 reads TGTGCCAGCAGGGGACAGGGCGCAAATGGGGTCACTGAAGCTTTCTTT. Its protein is CASRGQGANGVTEAFF. The whole variable domain, filled in from reference TRBV9 and TRBJ1-1, reads DSGVTQTPKHLITATGQRVTLRCSPRSGDLSVYWYQQSLDQGLQFLIQYYNGEERAKGNILERFSAQQFPDLHSELNLSSLELGDSALYFCASRGQGANGVTEAFFGQGTRLTVV.